The next 2 T cell receptor beta chains were all read from a single sample in a study of OX40 agonist ivuxolimab in advanced cancers. Measured with immunoSEQ multiplex PCR; TCRdb has only the in-frame clones, and not every one. The table includes fewer than 140,000 clones, 90% detected once. Material: CD4+ or CD8+ T cells sorted from blood, obtained in a trial of the OX40 agonist ivuxolimab. The receptors here all came from an adult with an advanced solid tumor such as melanoma, head and neck, liver or kidney cancer.

This clone has a single count. This chain connects TRBV5-1 to TRBJ2-5; 10 nucleotides align to TRBD2. With V trimmed by 4 bases and J by 5 bases, 8 bases remained unmatched. From germline, CDR1 is SGHRS and CDR2 YFSETQ. The CDR3 runs 15 residues. In DNA, the CDR3 is TGCGCCAGCAGCGTTGTAGCGGGGGGTGGCGAGACCCAGTACTTC. Amino acid sequence: CASSVVAGGGETQYF. Full variable domain (missing parts from reference TRBV5-1 and TRBJ2-5): KAGVTQTPRYLIKTRGQQVTLSCSPISGHRSVSWYQQTPGQGLQFLFEYFSETQRNKGNFPGRFSGRQFSNSRSEMNVSTLELGDSALYLCASSVVAGGGETQYFGPGTRLLVL.

This chain connects TRBV28 to TRBJ2-1, with D possibly matching TRBD1 (6 bases). With 3 bases removed from V and 6 bases from J, the gap between germline ends came to 15 bases. Germline CDR1 MDHEN, CDR2 SYDVKM. The CDR3 is 15 amino acids. The CDR3 region is CASSFPGTPTNEQFF. The CDR3 coding sequence is TGTGCCAGCAGTTTCCCCGGGACACCTACCAATGAGCAGTTCTTC. Filled out from reference TRBV28 and TRBJ2-1, the complete variable domain reads DVKVTQSSRYLVKRTGEKVFLECVQDMDHENMFWYRQDPGLGLRLIYFSYDVKMKEKGDIPEGYSVSREKKERFSLILESASTNQTSMYLCASSFPGTPTNEQFFGPGTRLTVL.